Detailed here is one TCR beta chain. As yet, its antigen is unknown. These data come from a study of OX40 agonist ivuxolimab in advanced cancers. Study information: People who had prior anti-PD-1, anti-PD-L1 or anti-CTLA-4 therapy could take part, and roughly 44% had some.

The CDR3 spans 16 residues. V lost 5 bases, J lost 5 bases, and 21 bases lay in between. Germline values: CDR1 MNHEY, CDR2 SMNVEV (reference sequence). General observations from the study: Near-lowest levels of clonal expansion characterized partial responders at 0.1-3.0 mg/kg. At doses 0.1 to 3.0 mg/kg, CD4+ and CD8+ clones expanded.

Libraries were prepared by immunoSEQ multiplex PCR; TCRdb keeps only in-frame clonotypes and omits some of them. This sample carries around 100,000 clones, around 85% of them seen once, and the ten largest clones take over 4.5%. The V call is TRBV27, the J call TRBJ2-5; possible D gene TRBD2, 7 bases. Specimen: CD4+ or CD8+ T cells sorted from blood, collected in a trial of the OX40 agonist ivuxolimab. This clonotype was sampled from an adult with an advanced solid tumor such as melanoma, head and neck, liver or kidney cancer. CDR3 bases: TGTGCCAGCAGTGGGGCGGTTGGGGGGCGGGGGGAGACCCAGTACTTC. It specifies CASSGAVGGRGETQYF.